This is a list of T cell receptor beta chains from one sample in a study of blood T cell repertoires in COVID-19. Sequencing used immunoSEQ multiplex PCR; TCRdb keeps in-frame clones, though not all of them. The repertoire includes approximately 180,000 clones, over 75% of them detected once, and about 20% sits in the top ten. Material: peripheral blood. These receptors were obtained from a person aged 70 to 85 with COVID-19, enrolled during active disease. CDR3s include the opening cysteine and the closing phenylalanine or tryptophan. Each record gives: D gene, J gene, CDR3 length, clone size, V gene, CDR3 protein, CDR3 DNA. The D gene is left open where the match is weak. Size is stated for part of the rows, as once, few or many counts, or as a class when the clone is expanded.

TRBD2 TRBJ2-2 16 - TRBV4-1 CASSQEGSGGTGELFF TGCGCCAGCAGCCAAGAAGGTAGCGGGGGCACCGGGGAGCTGTTTTTT
- TRBJ1-2 12 - TRBV14 CASSPDSYGYTF TGTGCCAGCAGCCCGGACAGCTATGGCTACACCTTC
- TRBJ1-6 13 - TRBV2 CASSTGLWSPLHF TGTGCCAGCAGCACTGGACTCTGGTCACCCCTCCACTTT
TRBD2 TRBJ2-1 16 - TRBV5-4 CASSFGGARTYNEQFF TGTGCCAGCAGCTTCGGGGGGGCGAGGACCTACAATGAGCAGTTCTTC
- TRBJ2-1 15 - TRBV28 CASSYLQEHYNEQFF TGTGCCAGCAGTTACCTACAGGAACATTACAATGAGCAGTTCTTC
TRBD1 TRBJ1-5 17 - TRBV24-1 CATSDSTGGTSNQPQHF TGTGCCACCAGTGATTCGACAGGGGGAACGAGCAATCAGCCCCAGCATTTT
- TRBJ1-6 13 few TRBV7-2 CASSLVAGGTLHF TGTGCCAGCAGCTTAGTGGCCGGCGGTACCCTCCACTTT
TRBD2 TRBJ2-7 14 - TRBV5-1 CASSGTSGSYEQYF TGCGCCAGCAGCGGGACTAGCGGGTCCTACGAGCAGTACTTC
- TRBJ2-7 14 - TRBV5-5 CASSLAVGDREQYF TGTGCCAGCAGCTTGGCGGTAGGAGACAGGGAGCAGTACTTC
TRBD2 TRBJ2-1 15 - TRBV6-2/TRBV6-3 CASSPGTSSYNEQFF TGTGCCAGCAGTCCCGGGACTAGCAGCTACAATGAGCAGTTCTTC
- TRBJ1-2 13 - TRBV7-2 CASRDQGNYGYTF TGTGCCAGCAGGGACCAGGGGAACTATGGCTACACCTTC
- TRBJ2-4 14 - TRBV30 CAWSETSRGSIQYF TGTGCCTGGAGCGAAACTAGCAGGGGGAGCATTCAGTACTTC
- TRBJ2-1 13 - TRBV19 CASSISSVDEQFF TGTGCCAGTAGTATCTCTTCAGTGGATGAGCAGTTCTTC
- TRBJ1-5 18 - TRBV12-5 CASALGSEGVGGNQPQHF TGTGCTAGTGCTTTGGGTTCCGAGGGGGTGGGGGGCAATCAGCCCCAGCATTTT
- TRBJ1-3 11 - TRBV29-1 CSELSGNTIYF TGCAGCGAACTATCCGGAAACACCATATATTTT
- TRBJ1-2 15 - TRBV18 CASSPPHSLISGYTF TGTGCCAGCTCACCACCACATTCGTTAATTTCTGGCTACACCTTC
- TRBJ2-5 13 - TRBV5-6 CASSLLPRGTQYF TGTGCCAGCAGCTTGCTCCCAAGGGGGACCCAGTACTTC
- TRBJ2-7 11 - TRBV20-1 CSAQRNTREYF TGCAGTGCCCAGAGAAATACGAGGGAGTACTTC
TRBD2 TRBJ2-4 17 - TRBV6-1 CASSKGLAEVAKNIQYF TGTGCCAGCAGTAAAGGACTAGCGGAAGTAGCCAAAAACATTCAGTACTTC
- TRBJ1-1 13 once TRBV10-3 CAIETGRGTEAFF TGTGCCATAGAAACAGGGAGGGGGACTGAAGCTTTCTTT
- TRBJ2-7 15 - TRBV7-2 CASSLASGLAYEQYF TGTGCCAGCAGCTTAGCGTCTGGGCTCGCCTACGAGCAGTACTTC
TRBD1 TRBJ1-3 14 - TRBV29-1 CSVRTGTSGNTIYF TGCAGCGTTCGGACAGGGACCTCTGGAAACACCATATATTTT
- TRBJ1-3 15 - TRBV28 CASSEPGGLGNTIYF TGTGCCAGCAGTGAACCCGGGGGGCTCGGAAACACCATATATTTT
- TRBJ2-3 14 once TRBV6-5 CASSTWTHTDTQYF TGTGCCAGCAGCACCTGGACTCACACAGATACGCAGTATTTT
- TRBJ2-3 13 - TRBV14 CASRAGGTDTQYF TGTGCCAGCAGGGCAGGGGGCACAGATACGCAGTATTTT
- TRBJ1-4 15 - TRBV19 CASSTREEFNEKLFF TGTGCCAGTAGCACACGGGAGGAATTTAATGAAAAACTGTTTTTT
TRBD2 TRBJ2-1 16 - TRBV19 CASSMLVAGGPNEQFF TGTGCCAGTAGTATGCTGGTGGCGGGAGGGCCTAATGAGCAGTTCTTC
- TRBJ1-6 15 - TRBV7-9 CASSWGTNMGSPLHF TGTGCCAGCAGCTGGGGGACAAATATGGGGTCACCCCTCCACTTT
TRBD2 TRBJ2-5 16 - TRBV28 CASTGLARSDMETQYF TGTGCCAGCACTGGACTAGCGAGAAGCGATATGGAGACCCAGTACTTC